This T cell receptor (beta chain) was captured in a study of blood T cell repertoires in COVID-19. On the study more broadly: The study drew acute and convalescent COVID-19 samples from the United States, Italy and Spain. Nucleic acid was either cDNA or gDNA, and it came from T cells, B-cell-depleted T cells, or PBMCs.

Authors' data handling: Nucleated cell counts were estimated from reference gene primer amplification. Profiled with immunoSEQ multiplex PCR; TCRdb holds only in-frame clones, not every one. The V and J calls and clone size come from that table; D and trimming were worked out from the DNA. This table has some 180,000 clones, approximately 85% appearing once. The CDR3 consists of 15 residues. The V and J ends lost 0 bases and 5 bases respectively, with 10 bases between them. Per the germline V gene, CDR1 is MNHNS and CDR2 is SASEGT. This sequence originates from a woman between 55 and 75 years old with acute or convalescent COVID-19. Sequenced input: peripheral blood. The chain recombines TRBV6-1 with TRBJ2-2; a possible D gene is TRBD1 (6 bases). The CDR3 DNA reads as TGTGCCAGCAGTGAAGCAGGGGGTGGAACCGGGGAGCTGTTTTTT. Its translation is CASSEAGGGTGELFF.